This T cell receptor (beta chain) was found in a study of tumour-infiltrating T cells in Burkitt lymphoma. About the study: Overall and progression-free survival were predicted by productive clonality. General observations from the study: Many Burkitt lymphoma patients shared several public clonotypes.

This CDR3 has 16 residues. The trim removed 5 bases at V and 4 bases at J, leaving 9 bases unmatched. The V gene's germline CDR1 is LNHDA and CDR2 SQIVND (reference sequence). Generated by immunoSEQ multiplex PCR, the TCRdb table keeps only in-frame clones and is missing some. The sample records more than 45,000 clones, 31% being singletons. Regarding this clone: Its antigen is undetermined.

The sequencing input was tumor tissue. The clonotype was recovered from a human donor with Burkitt lymphoma. This rearrangement joins TRBV19 to TRBJ2-1, with 9 bases identical to TRBD2. CDR3 bases: TGTGCCAGTAGTGTGCTAGCGGGGCCCCTTTACAATGAGCAGTTCTTC. Protein: CASSVLAGPLYNEQFF.